One and the same sample provided the 26 T cell receptor beta chains below, sequenced in a study of cytotoxic CD8 clonotypes in ibrutinib-treated CLL. The protocol was immunoSEQ multiplex PCR, while the TCRdb copy is restricted to in-frame clones and leaves out a portion. The sample records more than 20,000 clones, 70% to 85% being singletons. Sequencing used PBMCs, obtained before ibrutinib treatment. These receptors came from a human donor with chronic lymphocytic leukemia.

Note on this clone: The same CDR3 is also encoded by other DNA sequences in this sample. The chain links TRBV6-1 to TRBJ1-5; a possible D gene is TRBD1 (5 bases). This CDR3 comprises 14 residues. The ends were cut back, 6 bases at V and 0 bases at J, with 9 bases in the middle. The germline V gene encodes CDR1 MNHNS and CDR2 SASEGT. In DNA form, the CDR3 reads TGTGCCAGCAGCCCTGACAGTAGCAATCAGCCCCAGCATTTT. As protein: CASSPDSSNQPQHF.

This clone is classed as medium-sized. The rearrangement links TRBV18 to TRBJ2-7; D tentatively reads TRBD1 or TRBD2 (5 bases each). In germline, CDR1 is KGHSH, CDR2 LQKENI. V shed 3 bases and J shed 1 base, with 16 bases lying between them. There are 16 residues in the CDR3. CDR3 region: CASSPARGGLSYEQYF. CDR3 bases: TGTGCCAGCTCACCCGCTCGGGGCGGACTTTCCTACGAGCAGTACTTC.

The rearrangement uses TRBV21-1 and TRBJ1-5. TRBV21-1 is recorded as a pseudogene. This CDR3 region has 14 residues. In DNA form, the CDR3 reads TGTGCCAGCCGCGGGGCCCCGCCCAATCAGCCCCAGCATTTT. Encoded protein: CASRGAPPNQPQHF.

This chain joins TRBV15 and TRBJ1-5; D is ambiguous. Germline-derived CDR1 and CDR2 are LNHNV and YYDKDF (reference sequence). Deletions cut 0 bases from V and 9 bases from J, with 12 bases between. The CDR3 has 14 amino acids. The CDR3 coding sequence is TGTGCCACCAGCAGAGAGACCTCGCAGAGGCCCCAGCATTTT. Protein sequence: CATSRETSQRPQHF.

The rearrangement joins TRBV4-1 to TRBJ1-3; D is unclear. This CDR3 region has 15 residues. V lost 2 bases to trimming and J lost 0 bases, with 8 bases between them. Germline V gene sequence: CDR1 MGHRA, CDR2 YSYEKL. CDR3 in amino acids: CASSQSLSSGNTIYF. DNA for the CDR3: TGCGCCAGCAGCCAATCTCTAAGCTCTGGAAACACCATATATTTT.

The table lists this clone with a few counts. V gene TRBV28 combines with J gene TRBJ2-2; D unclear. The CDR3 is 13 amino acids. CDR1 is MDHEN and CDR2 is SYDVKM in the germline V gene. V was cut by 6 bases and J by 3 bases, with 8 bases left in between. The DNA of the CDR3 is TGTGCCAGCAGGAAAGATTACACCGGGGAGCTGTTTTTT. Its translation is CASRKDYTGELFF.

This clone was detected only once. The chain uses TRBV2 and TRBJ2-5; maybe TRBD2 (6 bases). V was shortened by 1 base and J by 7 bases, with 13 bases between the two germline ends. This CDR3 region has 14 residues. CDR1 is SNHLY and CDR2 is FYNNEI in the germline V gene. The CDR3 sequence: CASSEVAGRGTQYF. The CDR3 bases are TGTGCCAGCAGTGAAGTGGCGGGGCGGGGGACCCAGTACTTC.

The V gene is TRBV19, the J gene TRBJ2-7; 8 bases line up with TRBD1. The V gene's germline CDR1 is LNHDA and CDR2 SQIVND (reference sequence). The CDR3 spans 15 residues. After removal of 3 bases from V and 5 bases from J, the junction contained 9 bases not matched to a gene. The CDR3 DNA follows: TGTGCCAGTAGTATTAGGAGACAGGGGATCCACGAGCAGTACTTC. Its protein is CASSIRRQGIHEQYF.

This rearrangement joins TRBV28 to TRBJ2-1; 7 bases are a match to TRBD2. The CDR3 consists of 14 residues. Looked up from germline, CDR1 is MDHEN and CDR2 is SYDVKM. J was trimmed by 6 bases and V by 6 bases; bases with no gene match: 8. CDR3 nucleotide sequence: TGTGCCAGCAGACAAGCGGGAAAGGTCAATGAGCAGTTCTTC. This encodes CASRQAGKVNEQFF.

This chain links TRBV6-5 with TRBJ2-3, with TRBD2 matching over 11 bases. Germline CDR1 is MNHEY and CDR2 is SVGAGI. This CDR3 contains 16 residues. The J segment lost 5 bases and the V segment lost 3 bases, leaving 7 bases of the junction unmatched. CDR3 loop: CASSYATSGSGDTQYF. For the CDR3, the DNA is TGTGCCAGCAGTTATGCCACTAGCGGGAGTGGAGATACGCAGTATTTT.

J is TRBJ2-7 and V is TRBV5-1; 11 nucleotides match TRBD1. V lost 7 bases to trimming and J lost 0 bases; unmatched junction nucleotides: 3. This CDR3 is 14 amino acids long. Germline CDR1 is SGHRS and CDR2 is YFSETQ. The CDR3 DNA reads TGCGCCAGCGTTGGGACAGGGGGCTCCTACGAGCAGTACTTC. Amino acid sequence: CASVGTGGSYEQYF.

The chain joins TRBV7-2 to TRBJ1-3, with D unresolved. Germline CDR1 SGHTA, CDR2 FQGNSA. The CDR3 is 14 residues long. Deletions cut 4 bases from V and 0 bases from J, with 7 bases between. The CDR3 reads CASSSTFSGNTIYF. CDR3 DNA: TGTGCCAGCAGCTCTACATTCTCTGGAAACACCATATATTTT.

This chain joins TRBV2 and TRBJ2-3; 11 bases agree with TRBD2. The CDR3 length is 14 residues. Losses at the gene ends were 9 bases for V and 5 bases for J; bases not matched to a gene: 7. The germline V gene encodes CDR1 SNHLY and CDR2 FYNNEI. CDR3 sequence (DNA): TGTGCCAGTGTACTAGCGGGAGTTTTAGATACGCAGTATTTT. It is translated as CASVLAGVLDTQYF.

V is TRBV11-3 and J is TRBJ2-7; D tentatively fits TRBD1 or TRBD2 (5 bases each). Germline V gene data show CDR1 as SGHNT and CDR2 as YENEEA. Trimming stripped 3 bases from V and 6 bases from J, with 15 bases between. There are 14 residues in the CDR3. The CDR3 region has the DNA TGTGCCAGCAGCTTGGGGGAAGGTGGGAGCGAGCAGTACTTC. This translates into CASSLGEGGSEQYF.

The chain employs TRBV5-1 and TRBJ1-2; D perhaps matches TRBD1 (6 bases). Trimming pared 7 bases from V and 5 bases from J, leaving 15 bases between. CDR1 and CDR2 (germline): SGHRS, YFSETQ. The CDR3 runs 13 residues. CDR3 in DNA: TGCGCCAGCGGAGCAGGGGCTTCTTATGGCTACACCTTC. Its translation is CASGAGASYGYTF.

This clone occurred a few times. This sequence joins TRBV13 and TRBJ2-7; D may be TRBD1 (6 bases). The CDR3 covers 15 residues. The germline V gene encodes CDR1 PRHDT and CDR2 FYEKMQ (reference sequence). V was clipped by 5 bases and J by 2 bases, with 16 bases between them. The CDR3 reads CASSLRTGIPYEQYF. The CDR3 coding sequence is TGTGCCAGCAGCCTTCGAACAGGGATCCCCTACGAGCAGTACTTC.

This sequence joins TRBV5-4 and TRBJ2-7, with 7 bases aligning to TRBD2. CDR3 length: 16 amino acids. Germline V gives CDR1 SGHNT, CDR2 YYREEE (reference sequence). The V and J ends lost 0 bases and 2 bases, in that order; junction bases with no gene match: 8. CDR3 amino acids: CASSLDSGLVAYEQYF. CDR3 DNA sequence: TGTGCCAGCAGCTTGGATAGCGGGCTGGTGGCCTACGAGCAGTACTTC.

The CDR3 DNA sequence: TGTGCCAGCAGAAGGGCAGGGGGCACTGAAGCTTTCTTT. This gives the protein CASRRAGGTEAFF. The chain uses TRBV27 and TRBJ1-1; 7 bases agree with TRBD1. Germline loops: CDR1 MNHEY, CDR2 SMNVEV (reference sequence). V lost 6 bases and J lost 4; bases outside the gene matches: 5. The CDR3 has 13 residues.

This chain connects TRBV7-9 to TRBJ2-3; 10 positions agree with TRBD2. V was clipped by 5 bases and J by 3 bases; unmatched bases: 5. The CDR3 has 15 residues. CDR1 and CDR2 from the germline V gene are SEHNR and FQNEAQ (reference sequence). The CDR3 coding sequence is TGTGCCAGCAGCCCTAGCGGGAGCGGTACAGATACGCAGTATTTT. It specifies CASSPSGSGTDTQYF.

The chain has TRBV25-1 and TRBJ2-7, with TRBD1 matching over 10 bases. This CDR3 contains 13 residues. In germline, CDR1 is MGHDK, CDR2 SYGVNS. Trimming removed 5 bases from V and 5 bases from J; junction bases left unmatched: 3. The CDR3 DNA reads TGTGCCAGCAGTAAGGGACAGGGGAACGAGCAGTACTTC. It encodes CASSKGQGNEQYF.

The V call is TRBV19, the J call TRBJ2-1, with 8 nucleotides matching TRBD2. Trimming took 9 bases from V and 1 from J; bases not matched to a gene: 5. Per the germline V gene, CDR1 is LNHDA and CDR2 is SQIVND (reference sequence). The CDR3 loop spans 14 amino acids. The CDR3 DNA is TGTGCCAGCAAGACTAGCGAGTCCTACAATGAGCAGTTCTTC. It encodes CASKTSESYNEQFF.

The J gene is TRBJ2-2, the V gene TRBV19; D ambiguous. The length of the CDR3 is 15 residues. V was clipped by 5 bases and J by 2 bases, with 12 bases between them. From germline, CDR1 is LNHDA and CDR2 SQIVND (reference sequence). The CDR3 sequence: CASSESRKNTGELFF. In DNA form, the CDR3 reads TGTGCCAGTAGTGAGTCACGCAAAAACACCGGGGAGCTGTTTTTT.

This clone was seen more than once but under ten times. The chain links TRBV7-9 to TRBJ2-5; 11 bases align to TRBD2. Looked up from germline, CDR1 is SEHNR and CDR2 is FQNEAQ (reference sequence). The CDR3 extends over 15 amino acids. The J segment lost 5 bases and the V segment lost 4 bases, leaving 6 bases of the junction unmatched. The chain's CDR3 is CASSSQTSGSETQYF. CDR3 nucleotide sequence: TGTGCCAGCAGCTCACAAACTAGCGGGAGTGAGACCCAGTACTTC. The variable domain in full, with the rest retrieved from reference TRBV7-9 and TRBJ2-5, is DTGVSQNPRHKITKRGQNVTFRCDPISEHNRLYWYRQTLGQGPEFLTYFQNEAQLEKSRLLSDRFSAERPKGSFSTLEIQRTEQGDSAMYLCASSSQTSGSETQYFGPGTRLLVL.

In nucleotides, the CDR3 is TGCAGCGCTCGGACTAGCGGGAGGGCCGGGGAGACCCAGTACTTC. Residues: CSARTSGRAGETQYF. The chain uses TRBV29-1 and TRBJ2-5; 15 bases map to TRBD2. The CDR3 contains 15 residues. Germline CDR1 is SQVTM and CDR2 is ANQGSEA. The V and J ends lost 7 bases and 5 bases, in that order; junction bases with no gene match: 8. The variable domain in full, with the rest retrieved from reference TRBV29-1 and TRBJ2-5, is SAVISQKPSRDICQRGTSLTIQCQVDSQVTMMFWYRQQPGQSLTLIATANQGSEATYESGFVIDKFPISRPNLTFSTLTVSNMSPEDSSIYLCSARTSGRAGETQYFGPGTRLLVL.

A note on this clone: At the DNA level, this CDR3 is encoded by other sequences in the same sample as well. This chain links TRBV2 with TRBJ2-1, with 11 bases identical to TRBD2. CDR1 and CDR2 (germline): SNHLY, FYNNEI. This CDR3 contains 23 residues. J was trimmed by 0 bases and V by 4 bases; bases with no gene match: 23. CDR3 DNA: TGTGCCAGCAGTGCCCGGGCAGGGGGCGGTCTAGCGGGAGGTCCACGCTCCTACAATGAGCAGTTCTTC. Protein sequence: CASSARAGGGLAGGPRSYNEQFF.

In this sample, this clone turned up once. The chain has TRBV5-4 and TRBJ2-4; possible D gene TRBD1, 5 bases. The germline V gene encodes CDR1 SGHNT and CDR2 YYREEE (reference sequence). The germline V and J ends were trimmed by 4 bases and 3 bases, with 14 bases remaining between them. The CDR3 has 15 amino acids. The CDR3 region is CASSQGGWGKNIQYF. CDR3 coding DNA: TGTGCCAGCAGCCAGGGTGGTTGGGGCAAAAACATTCAGTACTTC.